This T cell receptor (beta chain) was captured in a study of T cell responses to AZD1222 COVID-19 vaccine. General observations from the study: Researchers took repertoire samples only after the peak T cell response had come. Females made up more of the donors, who were largely white British, and clonal diversity may have come out too low.

V was pared by 11 bases and J by 0 bases, with 13 bases between. The CDR3 sequence is 14 residues long. CDR1 and CDR2 (germline): LNHDA, SQIVND (reference sequence). This table comes from immunoSEQ multiplex PCR, and its TCRdb copy is limited to in-frame clones, with some not included. Here the sample spans 100,000 to 150,000 clones, 92% being singletons. As for this clone: Its antigen remains unidentified.

Sequences were derived from peripheral blood, sampled 28 days after the second AZD1222 dose. This TCR came from an adult who received the AZD1222 COVID-19 vaccine. The chain recombines TRBV19 with TRBJ2-2, with D possibly matching TRBD1 (5 bases). The CDR3 reads CACGEGANTGELFF. The CDR3 DNA is TGTGCCTGCGGAGAAGGGGCGAACACCGGGGAGCTGTTTTTT.